A single sample is the source of the 25 T cell receptor beta chains below, sequenced in a study of OX40 agonist ivuxolimab in advanced cancers. Using immunoSEQ multiplex PCR, the repertoire was profiled, and TCRdb retains in-frame clones only, with some absent. The sample includes around 60,000 clones, 79% seen only once; the top ten take approximately 1%. Source: CD4+ or CD8+ T cells sorted from blood, taken in a trial of the OX40 agonist ivuxolimab. These receptors all stem from an adult with an advanced solid tumor such as melanoma, head and neck, liver or kidney cancer.

The CDR3 region is CASSRGRQETQYF. In DNA, the CDR3 is TGTGCCAGCAGTCGAGGGCGCCAAGAGACCCAGTACTTC. The V and J genes are TRBV7-6 and TRBJ2-5; D may be TRBD2 (5 bases). This CDR3 region has 13 residues. Germline V lookup: CDR1 SGHVS, CDR2 FNYEAQ. V was trimmed by 6 bases and J by 1 base, leaving 9 bases between them.

This chain uses TRBV18 with TRBJ2-2; D call uncertain. CDR1 is KGHSH, CDR2 LQKENI, per germline. This CDR3 has 15 amino acids. V gave up 0 bases and J gave up 0 bases, with 5 bases separating them. CDR3 DNA: TGTGCCAGCTCACCACCCAGGCCGAACACCGGGGAGCTGTTTTTT. Translation gives CASSPPRPNTGELFF.

J is TRBJ2-3 and V is TRBV5-1, with unresolved D. CDR1 SGHRS and CDR2 YFSETQ come from the germline V gene. V shed 0 bases and J shed 4 bases, with 12 bases lying between them. CDR3 length: 15 amino acids. CDR3 protein: CASSLAVTVADTQYF. The CDR3 DNA reads TGCGCCAGCAGCTTGGCCGTCACGGTGGCAGATACGCAGTATTTT.

Many counts were recorded for this clone. V usage is TRBV19 and J usage is TRBJ2-5, with 10 bases aligning to TRBD2. Germline values: CDR1 LNHDA, CDR2 SQIVND (reference sequence). Trimming at V came to 3 bases and at J to 4 bases, leaving 5 bases not matched to a gene. This CDR3 is 15 amino acids long. CDR3 amino acids: CASSISSGGAETQYF. Here the CDR3 DNA reads TGTGCCAGTAGTATCTCGAGCGGGGGGGCAGAGACCCAGTACTTC. The full variable domain, completed using reference TRBV19 and TRBJ2-5, is DGGITQSPKYLFRKEGQNVTLSCEQNLNHDAMYWYRQDPGQGLRLIYYSQIVNDFQKGDIAEGYSVSREKKESFPLTVTSAQKNPTAFYLCASSISSGGAETQYFGPGTRLLVL.

The chain joins TRBV6-5 to TRBJ2-3, with 11 bases that match TRBD2. The CDR3 contains 16 residues. Germline V CDR1 and CDR2: MNHEY, SVGAGI. J lost 4 bases, V lost 4 bases, and 7 bases had no gene match. The CDR3 sequence: CASSFRLAGGPDTQYF. In DNA form, the CDR3 reads TGTGCCAGCAGTTTCCGGTTAGCGGGGGGGCCAGATACGCAGTATTTT.

The V call is TRBV7-6, the J call TRBJ2-3, with D perhaps TRBD1 (6 bases). CDR3 length: 15 residues. CDR1 and CDR2 (germline): SGHVS, FNYEAQ. V was clipped by 5 bases and J by 0 bases, with 12 bases between them. The CDR3 reads CASSLGQGSTDTQYF. The CDR3 DNA follows: TGTGCCAGCAGCCTGGGGCAGGGGAGCACAGATACGCAGTATTTT.

The J gene is TRBJ2-7, the V gene TRBV7-6; D remains ambiguous. Germline CDR1 and CDR2: SGHVS and FNYEAQ. Trimming shortened V by 3 bases and J by 6 bases, and 9 bases separated the two germline ends. CDR3 length equals 12 residues. CDR3 DNA sequence: TGTGCCAGCAGCTTGTTTGGCCGCGAGCAGTACTTC. Residues: CASSLFGREQYF.

This chain uses TRBV2 with TRBJ1-1, with 7 positions matching TRBD1. The CDR3 loop spans 13 amino acids. The V gene's germline CDR1 is SNHLY and CDR2 FYNNEI. V gave up 5 bases and J gave up 5 bases; unmatched junction bases: 5. The CDR3 DNA follows: TGTGCCAGCAGTCGACAGGGATGGACTGAAGCTTTCTTT. It specifies CASSRQGWTEAFF.

The chain recombines TRBV2 with TRBJ1-4, with 7 bases that match TRBD1. The CDR3 runs to 15 residues. The V segment lost 3 bases and the J segment 8 bases; nucleotides outside the gene matches: 9. CDR1 and CDR2 from the germline V gene are SNHLY and FYNNEI. This CDR3 reads CASSDYRGGGEKLFF. The DNA of the CDR3 is TGTGCCAGCAGTGATTACAGGGGCGGTGGAGAAAAACTGTTTTTT. Complete variable domain (other parts from reference TRBV2 and TRBJ1-4): EPEVTQTPSHQVTQMGQEVILRCVPISNHLYFYWYRQILGQKVEFLVSFYNNEISEKSEIFDDQFSVERPDGSNFTLKIRSTKLEDSAMYFCASSDYRGGGEKLFFGSGTQLSVL.

This clone was picked up a small number of times. J is TRBJ2-1 and V is TRBV5-1; the match to TRBD2 covers 7 bases. This CDR3 has 14 residues. J was trimmed by 9 bases and V by 1 base; bases with no gene match: 7. Germline CDR1 and CDR2: SGHRS and YFSETQ. CDR3 in DNA: TGCGCCAGCAGCTTGACGTGGGAGGGGAGTGAGCAGTTCTTC. Protein: CASSLTWEGSEQFF.

A single count supports this clone. The chain combines TRBV19 with TRBJ1-1, with D uncertain. The V end lost 5 bases, the J end lost 1 base, and 8 bases lay between the germline ends. The CDR3 totals 13 residues. Germline assignment: CDR1 LNHDA and CDR2 SQIVND (reference sequence). The CDR3 region is CASSGMRNTEAFF. Here the CDR3 DNA reads TGTGCCAGTAGTGGCATGAGGAACACTGAAGCTTTCTTT.

For the CDR3, the DNA is TGTGCCAGCAGCCGACGGACTAGCGGGAGTGCAGATACGCAGTATTTT. This sequence encodes CASSRRTSGSADTQYF. This rearrangement joins TRBV7-3 to TRBJ2-3; 13 bases line up with TRBD2. The trim removed 5 bases at V and 4 bases at J, leaving 6 bases unmatched. Germline CDR1 is SGHTA and CDR2 is FQGTGA. The CDR3 contains 16 residues. Complete variable domain (other parts from reference TRBV7-3 and TRBJ2-3): GAGVSQTPSNKVTEKGKYVELRCDPISGHTALYWYRQSLGQGPEFLIYFQGTGAADDSGLPNDRFFAVRPEGSVSTLKIQRTERGDSAVYLCASSRRTSGSADTQYFGPGTRLTVL.

This CDR3 reads CASSQPGTLRPEAFF. The CDR3 DNA sequence: TGCGCCAGCAGCCAACCCGGGACCCTTCGACCTGAAGCTTTCTTT. This chain links TRBV4-1 with TRBJ1-1, with a possible D match to TRBD1 (5 bases). This CDR3 spans 15 amino acids. Between the trimmed V and J ends, which lost 2 bases and 6 bases, there was a span of 16 bases. The germline gives CDR1 MGHRA, CDR2 YSYEKL.

This rearrangement joins TRBV2 to TRBJ2-7, with TRBD2 identical over 7 bases. Germline-derived CDR1 and CDR2 are SNHLY and FYNNEI. The CDR3 covers 17 residues. V lost 5 bases to trimming and J lost 3 bases; unmatched junction nucleotides: 16. The CDR3 DNA sequence: TGTGCCAGCAGTCCCAATTTACCGGGACTATTAAACTACGAGCAGTACTTC. Protein: CASSPNLPGLLNYEQYF.

The V call is TRBV11-2, the J call TRBJ1-6; D might be TRBD1 (6 bases). The CDR3 is 15 residues long. From germline, CDR1 is SGHAT and CDR2 FQNNGV. V lost 5 bases to trimming and J lost 8 bases, with 16 bases between them. CDR3: CASSRRTGRDSPLHF. The DNA for the CDR3 is TGTGCCAGCAGCCGAAGAACAGGGCGAGATTCACCCCTCCACTTT.

This chain uses TRBV11-2 with TRBJ2-5, with D unresolved. CDR1 is SGHAT, CDR2 FQNNGV, per germline. Deletions cut 0 bases from V and 9 bases from J, with 11 bases between. This CDR3 comprises 13 residues. CDR3 region: CASSLDLSGAQYF. In DNA form, the CDR3 reads TGTGCCAGCAGCTTAGATCTAAGTGGGGCCCAGTACTTC.

This chain connects TRBV28 to TRBJ2-1; D call uncertain. This CDR3 is built from 13 residues. CDR1 is MDHEN and CDR2 is SYDVKM in the germline V gene. V lost 7 bases and J 8 bases, leaving 15 bases between the germline ends. The CDR3 sequence is CASISTAPHEQFF. The CDR3 DNA reads as TGTGCCAGCATATCGACGGCTCCCCATGAGCAGTTCTTC.

In the case of this clone: The sample carries other DNA sequences with the same CDR3. The CDR3 region has the DNA TGTGCCTGGCGGGGACATAGGGCGGGGGGAGGCTCCGGGGAGCTGTTTTTT. Translation gives CAWRGHRAGGGSGELFF. V usage is TRBV30 and J usage is TRBJ2-2, with 8 bases aligning to TRBD2. Trimming removed 5 bases from V and 6 bases from J; junction bases left unmatched: 17. The CDR3 spans 17 residues. Germline CDR1 and CDR2: GTSNPN and SVGIG (reference sequence).

The CDR3: CASSPPGTGGKLFF. The CDR3 DNA is TGTGCCAGCAGTCCCCCCGGGACAGGGGGAAAACTGTTTTTT. V and J are TRBV28 and TRBJ1-4; 11 positions agree with TRBD1. This CDR3 has 14 residues. Trimming took 5 bases from V and 10 from J; bases not matched to a gene: 6. Germline CDR1 is MDHEN and CDR2 is SYDVKM.

The chain recombines TRBV28 with TRBJ1-1; D remains ambiguous. The CDR3 consists of 14 residues. V was shortened by 6 bases and J by 1 base, with 12 bases between the two germline ends. Germline values: CDR1 MDHEN, CDR2 SYDVKM. The CDR3 protein is CASRPSLPNTEAFF. The CDR3 DNA reads as TGTGCCAGCAGACCCTCCCTGCCGAACACTGAAGCTTTCTTT. Full variable domain (rest looked up from reference TRBV28 and TRBJ1-1): DVKVTQSSRYLVKRTGEKVFLECVQDMDHENMFWYRQDPGLGLRLIYFSYDVKMKEKGDIPEGYSVSREKKERFSLILESASTNQTSMYLCASRPSLPNTEAFFGQGTRLTVV.

This clone was seen only a few times. Other DNA sequences within the sample encode an identical CDR3. The chain uses TRBV28 and TRBJ2-7; D perhaps matches TRBD1 (6 bases). The germline gives CDR1 MDHEN, CDR2 SYDVKM. The CDR3 runs 13 residues. V lost 5 bases and J lost 0, with 8 bases in between. CDR3 loop: CASSRTASYEQYF. CDR3 sequence (DNA): TGTGCCAGCAGTCGGACAGCCTCCTACGAGCAGTACTTC.

The V gene is TRBV7-9, the J gene TRBJ2-7, with D unclear. Germline V gene lookup returns CDR1 SEHNR and CDR2 FQNEAQ (reference sequence). CDR3 length: 14 residues. Deletions cut 0 bases from V and 4 bases from J, with 10 bases between. CDR3 loop: CASSLAGSLYEQYF. The CDR3 DNA reads TGTGCCAGCAGCTTAGCGGGCAGTTTATACGAGCAGTACTTC.

The rearrangement uses TRBV30 and TRBJ2-3; 7 bases align to TRBD1. Germline-derived CDR1 and CDR2 are GTSNPN and SVGIG (reference sequence). The junction had 14 bases not matched to a gene; V was cut back by 0 bases and J by 2 bases. CDR3 length: 18 residues. DNA of the CDR3: TGTGCCTGGAGTGTCGGGACAGTCCCTTTTCTTGACACAGATACGCAGTATTTT. This sequence encodes CAWSVGTVPFLDTDTQYF.

This chain joins TRBV7-2 and TRBJ2-1; D not resolved. The CDR3 spans 11 residues. Looked up from germline, CDR1 is SGHTA and CDR2 is FQGNSA. The V gene lost 3 bases and the J gene lost 7 bases, with 4 bases spanning the gap. The CDR3 DNA is TGTGCCAGCAGCTTTTGGAATGAGCAGTTCTTC. Its protein product is CASSFWNEQFF. Based on the CDR3 plus reference TRBV7-2 and TRBJ2-1, the full variable domain is GAGVSQSPSNKVTEKGKDVELRCDPISGHTALYWYRQSLGQGLEFLIYFQGNSAPDKSGLPSDRFSAERTGGSVSTLTIQRTQQEDSAVYLCASSFWNEQFFGPGTRLTVL.

This sequence joins TRBV2 and TRBJ1-1, with 8 bases matching TRBD1. Germline V gene sequence: CDR1 SNHLY, CDR2 FYNNEI. The CDR3 extends over 14 amino acids. The trim removed 8 bases at V and 2 bases at J, leaving 7 bases unmatched. The CDR3 spells CASRWTGPNTEAFF. The CDR3 DNA sequence: TGTGCCAGCCGTTGGACAGGGCCTAACACTGAAGCTTTCTTT.